What follows describes a single TCR beta chain. Its antigen remains unknown. The data derive from a study of memory CD4+ T cells and cytomegalovirus serostatus. Study details: Donors were healthy Belgian adults, 10 or so CMV seropositive and 24 seronegative. Study findings and constraints: Of 164 reported CMV TCRbeta sequences, about 70 were found in memory CD4+ repertoires. A US-trained random forest predicted CMV serostatus with median AUC 0.91. The CMV-associated TCR signature appears largely within the CD4+ memory repertoire.

Assay used: immunoSEQ multiplex PCR; TCRdb lists only in-frame clones, some missing. The sample contains 54,000 or so clones, roughly three quarters of which appear only once. Single viable CD3+CD4+CD8-CD45RO+ cells were sorted as the memory CD4+ T cells. This TCR was recovered from an adult in good health and CMV-seronegative. The sample was memory CD4+ T cells from blood.

The CDR3 coding sequence is TGTGCCAGCAGACCCGGAAGGTTCGATTACGAGCAGTACTTC. It codes for CASRPGRFDYEQYF. The rearrangement uses TRBV7-8 and TRBJ2-7; D uncertain. V lost 6 bases, J lost 4 bases, and 16 bases lay in between. CDR1 is SGHVS and CDR2 is FQNEAQ in the germline V gene. The CDR3 length is 14 residues.